This T cell receptor beta chain was obtained from a study of monozygotic twins with inflammatory bowel disease. The study's findings and limits: The authors could not tell different T cell subtypes apart.

The CDR3 loop spans 16 amino acids. The germline CDR1 and CDR2 sequences are DFQATT and SNEGSKA (reference sequence). Remarks on this clonotype: The antigen is unknown.

TCRdb re-called the 5' RACE reads and catalogs CDR3 proteins one per entry, DNA excluded. The ten most abundant clones cover just over 2.5% of a sample with 300,000 to 400,000 distinct CDR3 sequences. The receptor was isolated from a human donor with ulcerative colitis or Crohn's disease, or a healthy co-twin of an affected twin (not recorded which). This rearrangement joins TRBV20-1 to TRBJ2-7; lacking DNA, the TRBD1 call made by TCRdb goes unchecked. Source material: blood. CDR3: CSARPTVGQGDYEQYF.